A single sample gave rise to the 7 T cell receptor beta chains below, sequenced in a study of OX40 agonist ivuxolimab in advanced cancers. TCRdb keeps only in-frame clones here, not all; method: immunoSEQ multiplex PCR. The sample lists around 100,000 clones, around 93% occurring once. Sequences were derived from CD4+ or CD8+ T cells sorted from blood, sampled in a trial of the OX40 agonist ivuxolimab. These receptors originate from an adult with an advanced solid tumor such as melanoma, head and neck, liver or kidney cancer.

This rearrangement joins TRBV29-1 to TRBJ2-7; D is uncertain. Between the trimmed V and J ends, which lost 7 bases and 7 bases, there was a span of 17 bases. This CDR3 has 12 residues. Germline V CDR1 and CDR2: SQVTM, ANQGSEA. For the CDR3, the DNA is TGCAGCGCTACCTCGGGTACGTGGGAGCAGTACTTC. This translates into CSATSGTWEQYF.

V and J are TRBV7-2 and TRBJ1-4; D gene ambiguous. CDR3 length: 14 amino acids. The germline V and J ends were trimmed by 2 bases and 10 bases, with 14 bases remaining between them. Germline V lookup: CDR1 SGHTA, CDR2 FQGNSA. CDR3 coding DNA: TGTGCCAGCAGCTTACCAGGCCAAAGGGCAAAACTGTTTTTT. Amino acid sequence: CASSLPGQRAKLFF.

This clone has just one count. This chain uses TRBV6-5 with TRBJ2-3, with D possibly matching TRBD2 (6 bases). The CDR3 extends over 16 amino acids. Germline lookup yields CDR1 MNHEY and CDR2 SVGAGI. Trimming took off 4 bases at V and 0 bases at J, with 14 bases between the two ends. CDR3 residues: CASSLRLALSTDTQYF. Written as DNA, the CDR3 is TGTGCCAGCAGTTTGAGGCTAGCGCTTAGCACAGATACGCAGTATTTT.

The chain uses TRBV7-3 and TRBJ1-5; D not certain. Germline CDR1 reads SGHTA; CDR2 reads FQGTGA. The CDR3 contains 16 residues. The germline V and J ends were trimmed by 2 bases and 4 bases, with 15 bases remaining between them. CDR3 region: CASSLATGIGNQPQHF. The CDR3 DNA is TGTGCCAGCAGCTTAGCGACCGGGATTGGAAATCAGCCCCAGCATTTT.

This chain connects TRBV7-2 to TRBJ2-1, with D tentatively TRBD1 or TRBD2 (5 bases each). This CDR3 spans 15 amino acids. CDR1 is SGHTA, CDR2 FQGNSA, per germline. Trimming took 2 bases from V and 8 from J, leaving 16 bases between them. The CDR3 sequence is CASSLRVPLGDEQFF. The CDR3 DNA reads as TGTGCCAGCAGCTTAAGGGTCCCCCTGGGGGATGAGCAGTTCTTC.

The V gene is TRBV5-1, the J gene TRBJ1-1, with D possibly matching TRBD1 (6 bases). Trimming pared 6 bases from V and 0 bases from J, leaving 18 bases between. The V gene's germline CDR1 is SGHRS and CDR2 YFSETQ. This CDR3 region has 16 residues. The CDR3 loop is CASTTGPPPMNTEAFF. The CDR3 DNA reads TGCGCCAGCACCACAGGGCCCCCCCCTATGAACACTGAAGCTTTCTTT.

Notes on this clone: An end of the junction does not agree with germline; a read error may underlie this. This chain links TRBV2 with TRBJ1-2; D gene uncertain. The germline gives CDR1 SNHLY, CDR2 FYNNEI. The CDR3 loop spans 12 amino acids. CDR3 nucleotides: TGTGCCAGCAGTGCTACACCGTACGGCTACATCTTC. It is translated as CASSATPYGYIF.